The 10 T cell receptor beta chains reported below all come from one sample, sequenced in a study of shared clonotypes between healthy human individuals. Using immunoSEQ multiplex PCR, the repertoire was profiled, and TCRdb retains in-frame clones only, with some absent. The sample lists over a million clones; around 76% were seen once. Sequencing was done on a sample of memory CD4+ T cells sorted from blood. The subset here: CD45RA-negative fraction. The receptors here all came from a man younger than 35 in good health.

This clone turned up a few times. The chain couples TRBV5-5 to TRBJ2-3; 9 nucleotides match TRBD1. V shed 4 bases and J 1 base; nucleotides not matched to a gene: 4. The CDR3 extends over 15 amino acids. Germline loops: CDR1 SGHKS, CDR2 YYEKEE (reference sequence). The CDR3 sequence: CASSQQGARTDTQYF. The CDR3 nucleotides read TGTGCCAGCAGCCAACAGGGGGCTCGCACAGATACGCAGTATTTT.

The chain recombines TRBV6-5 with TRBJ2-1; D tentatively reads TRBD1 or TRBD2 (5 bases each). CDR1 MNHEY and CDR2 SVGAGI come from the germline V gene. Trimming left V 2 bases short and J 9 bases short, with 8 bases between. This CDR3 is 12 amino acids long. The CDR3 here is CASSYVGTEQFF. In nucleotides, the CDR3 is TGTGCCAGCAGTTACGTCGGGACTGAGCAGTTCTTC.

The genes are TRBV5-5 and TRBJ2-5; D unresolved. The germline CDR1 and CDR2 sequences are SGHKS and YYEKEE (reference sequence). V was pared by 1 base and J by 1 base, with 5 bases between. The CDR3 totals 13 residues. The CDR3 loop is CASSLQLQETQYF. CDR3 in DNA: TGTGCCAGCAGCTTGCAACTCCAAGAGACCCAGTACTTC.

Worth noting for this clone: Other DNA sequences in this sample translate to the same CDR3. The chain combines TRBV5-5 with TRBJ1-1; D ambiguous. The germline CDR1 and CDR2 sequences are SGHKS and YYEKEE (reference sequence). The CDR3 covers 13 residues. V lost 0 bases, J lost 2 bases, and 5 bases lay in between. CDR3 residues: CASSLGYNTEAFF. CDR3 coding DNA: TGTGCCAGCAGCTTGGGATATAACACTGAAGCTTTCTTT.

V and J are TRBV7-2 and TRBJ2-1; no reliable D call. CDR3 length: 15 amino acids. Germline CDR1 reads SGHTA; CDR2 reads FQGNSA. V dropped 1 base and J dropped 1 base, with 8 bases sitting between them. In DNA, the CDR3 is TGTGCCAGCAGCTTAGGAGCTGATTCCTACAATGAGCAGTTCTTC. It encodes CASSLGADSYNEQFF.

This clone was counted only a few times. The chain couples TRBV25-1 to TRBJ2-4; D is uncertain. The CDR3 has 11 amino acids. From germline, CDR1 is MGHDK and CDR2 SYGVNS. The V gene lost 6 bases and the J gene lost 8 bases, with 8 bases spanning the gap. CDR3 in DNA: TGTGCCAGCAGGGCCCTAGACATTCAGTACTTC. As protein: CASRALDIQYF.

This clone was counted a few times. The genes are TRBV11-2 and TRBJ1-1; no definite D call. Germline CDR1 reads SGHAT; CDR2 reads FQNNGV. V lost 1 base and J lost 1, with 10 bases in between. This CDR3 region has 15 residues. The CDR3 region is CASSLGVTRNTEAFF. DNA for the CDR3: TGTGCCAGCAGCTTAGGCGTAACCAGGAACACTGAAGCTTTCTTT.

This chain joins TRBV27 and TRBJ1-6; D unclear. The germline gives CDR1 MNHEY, CDR2 SMNVEV (reference sequence). The CDR3 covers 15 residues. The V end lost 6 bases, the J end lost 7 bases, and 16 bases lay between the germline ends. As DNA, the CDR3 is TGTGCCAGCAGCGCCGGCTCAGGACGGAATTCACCCCTCCACTTT. Translated, it gives CASSAGSGRNSPLHF.

In regard to this clone: Other DNA variants within this sample encode the same CDR3. CDR3 protein: CASSLLTEQYF. The CDR3 coding sequence is TGTGCCAGCAGCTTATTGACCGAGCAGTACTTC. V is TRBV7-9 and J is TRBJ2-7, with D unresolved. V was trimmed by 2 bases and J by 6 bases, leaving 5 bases between them. Germline V gene lookup returns CDR1 SEHNR and CDR2 FQNEAQ (reference sequence). The CDR3 is made up of 11 amino acids.

The chain links TRBV28 to TRBJ1-2; the match to TRBD1 covers 8 bases. V gave up 6 bases and J gave up 5 bases; unmatched junction bases: 8. This CDR3 contains 14 residues. In germline, CDR1 is MDHEN, CDR2 SYDVKM. The CDR3 here is CASSLPDRDYGYTF. CDR3 DNA: TGTGCCAGCAGCCTCCCGGACAGGGATTATGGCTACACCTTC.